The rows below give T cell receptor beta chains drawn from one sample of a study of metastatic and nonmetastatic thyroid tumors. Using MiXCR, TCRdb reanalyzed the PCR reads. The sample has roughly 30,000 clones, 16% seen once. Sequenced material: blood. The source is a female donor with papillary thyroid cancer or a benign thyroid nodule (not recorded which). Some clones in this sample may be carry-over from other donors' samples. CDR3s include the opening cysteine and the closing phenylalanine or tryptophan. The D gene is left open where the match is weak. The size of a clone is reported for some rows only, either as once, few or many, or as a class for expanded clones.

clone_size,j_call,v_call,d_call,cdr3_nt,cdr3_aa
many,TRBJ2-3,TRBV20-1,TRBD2,TGCAGTGCTAGAGGGGACGACGGGACTAGCGGGAGTTATACGCAGTATTTT,CSARGDDGTSGSYTQYF
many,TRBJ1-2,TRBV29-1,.,TGCAGCGTCTTCGTGGGACGCAACTATGGCTACACCTTC,CSVFVGRNYGYTF
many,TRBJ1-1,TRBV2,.,TGTGCCAGCAGTGACGGGAAGGGGTTGAACACTGAAGCTTTCTTT,CASSDGKGLNTEAFF
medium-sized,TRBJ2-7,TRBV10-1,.,TGCGCCAGCAGTGCTGGGACACGATCCTACGAGCAGTACTTC,CASSAGTRSYEQYF
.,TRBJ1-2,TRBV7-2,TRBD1,TGTGCCAGCAGCTTAAATATCGGGACAGGACATGGCTACACCTTC,CASSLNIGTGHGYTF
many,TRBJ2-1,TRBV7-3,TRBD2,TGTGCCAGCAGCCTTGGGAGGGGCCATGAGCAGTTCTTC,CASSLGRGHEQFF
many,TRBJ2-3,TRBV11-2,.,TGTGCCAGCAGCTTAGGATCCACAGATACGCAGTATTTT,CASSLGSTDTQYF
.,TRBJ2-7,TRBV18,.,TGTGCCAGCTCACCACCAGGGGTTTACGAGCAGTACTTC,CASSPPGVYEQYF
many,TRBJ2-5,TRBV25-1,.,TGTGCCAGCAGTGAATCAGTAGTAGGAGAGACCCAGTACTTC,CASSESVVGETQYF
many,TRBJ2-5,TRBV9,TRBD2,TGTGCCAGCAGCCCTATAGCGGGGGAGACCCAGTACTTC,CASSPIAGETQYF
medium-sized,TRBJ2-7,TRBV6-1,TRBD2,TGTGCCAGCAGAGTTTGGGGCGTTGGGCGGGGGTCCTACGAGCAGTACTTC,CASRVWGVGRGSYEQYF
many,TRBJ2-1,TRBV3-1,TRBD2,TGTGCCAGCAGCCTGGGACTAGCGGGAGATCATGAGCAGTTCTTC,CASSLGLAGDHEQFF
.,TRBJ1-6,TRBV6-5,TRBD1,TGTGCCAGCAGTTACGACAGGGCAAGGTCACCCCTCCACTTT,CASSYDRARSPLHF
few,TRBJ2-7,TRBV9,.,TGTGCCAGCAGCGTAGGACGCTTCGCCGAGCAGTACTTC,CASSVGRFAEQYF
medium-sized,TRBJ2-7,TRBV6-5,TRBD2,TGTGCCAGCAGCGTCGCACTAGCGGGGGGCCATCCCACCTACGAGCAGTACTTC,CASSVALAGGHPTYEQYF
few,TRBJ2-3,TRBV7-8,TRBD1,TGTGCCAGCAGCTCGACAGGGAGAACAGATACGCAGTATTTT,CASSSTGRTDTQYF
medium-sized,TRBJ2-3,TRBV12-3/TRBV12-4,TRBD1,TGTGCCAGCACCAATTCGGACAGGGACACAGATACGCAGTATTTT,CASTNSDRDTDTQYF
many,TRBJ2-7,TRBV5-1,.,TGCGCCAGCAGCCCCGGACAAAATAATCCCCACGAGCAGTACTTC,CASSPGQNNPHEQYF
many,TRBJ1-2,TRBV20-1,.,TGCAGTGCAGAGCCACAGGCACTTAACTATGGCTACACCTTC,CSAEPQALNYGYTF
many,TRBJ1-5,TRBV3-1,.,TGTGCCAGCAGCCGAGGACGGGGGAGCCAGCCCCAGCATTTT,CASSRGRGSQPQHF
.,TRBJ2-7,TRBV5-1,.,TGCGCCAGCAGCTTGGCAGGGCAGGCCCACGAGCAGTACTTC,CASSLAGQAHEQYF
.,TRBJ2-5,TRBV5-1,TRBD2,TGCGCCAGCAGCTTCCAGACTAGCGGGGGGGCAGAGACCCAGTACTTC,CASSFQTSGGAETQYF
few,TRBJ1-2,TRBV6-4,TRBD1,TGTGCCAGCAGTGACTCGAAGGGACAGGGGGCTATTAACTATGGCTACACCTTC,CASSDSKGQGAINYGYTF
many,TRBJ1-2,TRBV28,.,TGTGCCAGCAGCGGACTTCCTCATAACTATGGCTACACCTTC,CASSGLPHNYGYTF
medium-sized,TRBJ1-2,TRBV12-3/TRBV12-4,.,TGTGCCAGCAGTTTAGAGGGAAGAAACTATGGCTACACCTTC,CASSLEGRNYGYTF
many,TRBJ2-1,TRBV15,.,TGTGCCACCAGCAGAGAGGGACTGGCGTTCCCCGATGAGCAGTTCTTC,CATSREGLAFPDEQFF
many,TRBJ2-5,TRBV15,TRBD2,TGTGCCACCAGCAGAGCCTCCCGAGCGGGAGGGCCTAGGGAGACCCAGTACTTC,CATSRASRAGGPRETQYF
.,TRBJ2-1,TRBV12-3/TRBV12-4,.,TGTGCCAGCAGTTTAGCGGGGCCGGCGTACAATGAGCAGTTCTTC,CASSLAGPAYNEQFF
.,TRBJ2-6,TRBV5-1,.,TGCGCCAGCAGCTTGTCAGGGACAGGGGCCAACGTCCTGACTTTC,CASSLSGTGANVLTF
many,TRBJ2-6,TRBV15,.,TGTGCCACCATCCGCGCTGGGGCCAACGTCTTGACTTTC,CATIRAGANVLTF
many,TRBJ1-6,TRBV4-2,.,TGTGCCAGCAGCACAATCGGTCTTAACTCACCCCTCCACTTT,CASSTIGLNSPLHF
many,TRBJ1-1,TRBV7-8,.,TGTGCCAGCAGCTTAGCGCCGAACACTGAAGCTTTCTTT,CASSLAPNTEAFF
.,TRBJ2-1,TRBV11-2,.,TGTGCCAGCAGCCCGGGTCCAAGAAGTTATAGTGAGCAGTTCTTC,CASSPGPRSYSEQFF
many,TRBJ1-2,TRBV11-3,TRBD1,TGTGCCAGCAGCTTAAGACAGGGTTATGGCTACACCTTC,CASSLRQGYGYTF
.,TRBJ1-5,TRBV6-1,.,TGTGCCAGCCGCTCCCCCTATGACGGTAATCAGACCCAGCATTTT,CASRSPYDGNQTQHF
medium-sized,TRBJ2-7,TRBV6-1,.,TGTGCCAGCAGTGAAGCGTCGGATGGCTCCTACGAGCAGTACTTC,CASSEASDGSYEQYF
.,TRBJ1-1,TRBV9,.,TGTGCCAGCAGCGTAGGGAACAGGATGAACACTGAAGCTTTCTTT,CASSVGNRMNTEAFF
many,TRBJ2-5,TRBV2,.,TGTGCCAGCACTGAAGGTTTGGGGGGGCGGGTAGAGACCCAGTACTTC,CASTEGLGGRVETQYF
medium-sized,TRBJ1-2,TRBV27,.,TGTGCCAGCAGGGTACTGGGGGTGGATGGCTACACCTTC,CASRVLGVDGYTF
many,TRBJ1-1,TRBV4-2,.,TGTGCCAGCAGCCAAGCCACTTGGAAACTAAACACTGAAGCTTTCTTT,CASSQATWKLNTEAFF
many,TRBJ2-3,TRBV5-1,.,TGCGCCAGCAGCCGGAGGGACAGCGGGGATACGCAGTATTTT,CASSRRDSGDTQYF
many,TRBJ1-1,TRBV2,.,TGTGCCAGCAGTGAGGGACTGAACACTGAAGCTTTCTTT,CASSEGLNTEAFF
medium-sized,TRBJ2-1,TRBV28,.,TGTGCCAGCAGACTTCCCTTTGGCGGATACAATGAGCAGTTCTTC,CASRLPFGGYNEQFF
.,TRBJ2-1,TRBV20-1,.,TGCAGTGCTTCGGACCCTCGGGGCCGCGGGGCAAATGAGCAGTTCTTC,CSASDPRGRGANEQFF
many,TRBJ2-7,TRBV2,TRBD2,TGTGCCAGCACGACTAGCGGGGCCCTCTCCTACGAGCAGTACTTC,CASTTSGALSYEQYF
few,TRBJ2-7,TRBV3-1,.,TGTGCCAGCAGCCAATTCTCCTACGAGCAGTACTTC,CASSQFSYEQYF
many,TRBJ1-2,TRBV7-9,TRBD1,TGTGCCAGCAGCTTAGGGTACAGGGGCAAGAACTATGGCTACACCTTC,CASSLGYRGKNYGYTF
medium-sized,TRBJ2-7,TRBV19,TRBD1,TGTGCCAGTAGTATATCGGGCAGGGGGTCCTACGAGCAGTACTTC,CASSISGRGSYEQYF
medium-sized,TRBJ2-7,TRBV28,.,TGTGCCAGCAGCCGAGTCCACGAGCAGTACTTC,CASSRVHEQYF
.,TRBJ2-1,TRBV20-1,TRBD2,TGCAGTGCGTACGACAAGACTAGCGGGGGATACAATGAGCAGTTCTTC,CSAYDKTSGGYNEQFF
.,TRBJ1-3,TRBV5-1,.,TGCGCCAGCAGCTCGGGGACATTGCCTGGAAACACCATATATTTT,CASSSGTLPGNTIYF
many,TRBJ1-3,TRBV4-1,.,TGCGCCAGCAGCCCCTGGGGTGCGCCTGGAAACACCATATATTTT,CASSPWGAPGNTIYF
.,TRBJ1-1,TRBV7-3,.,TGTGCCAGCAGCACGATGCAGATGACTATGAACACTGAAGCTTTCTTT,CASSTMQMTMNTEAFF
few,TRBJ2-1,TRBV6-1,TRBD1,TGTGCCAGCAGTGGACCACCGGGACAGGGTCGGTTCTTC,CASSGPPGQGRFF
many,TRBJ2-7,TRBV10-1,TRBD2,TGCGCCAGCAGTGAGTTGGGACTAGCGGGCCTTAGCTCCTACGAGCAGTACTTC,CASSELGLAGLSSYEQYF